The 5 T cell receptor beta chains listed next were all sequenced from one sample in a study of shared clonotypes between healthy human individuals (TCRdb year 2020). Libraries came from the immunoSEQ multiplex PCR assay. TCRdb carries this immuneACCESS record with in-frame sequences only. Its versions omit some clonotypes, under half of them owing to an unresolved V gene in the studies checked, with the rest unexplained. This sample lists roughly 2.2 million clones; approximately 90% were detected once. Of the sample, around 0.4% is held by the ten largest clones. The specimen was naive CD4+ T cells from PBMCs. The sample's cell subset or site, from its label and the paper: CD45RA+ positively selected. These receptors were obtained from a man between 18 and 35 years old in good health. Some clones in this sample may be carry-over from other donors' samples.

J is TRBJ2-7 and V is TRBV28; 8 bases map to TRBD1. With V trimmed by 2 bases and J by 7 bases, 13 bases remained unmatched. Germline V lookup: CDR1 MDHEN, CDR2 SYDVKM. The CDR3 contains 16 residues. The CDR3 DNA reads as TGTGCCAGCAGTTTACGGCCAGGGGGCAAAGGGAGGGAGCAGTACTTC. This codes for CASSLRPGGKGREQYF.

The V call is TRBV6-1, the J call TRBJ1-4; TRBD1 agrees at 9 bases. The CDR3 is made up of 14 amino acids. Germline V gene lookup returns CDR1 MNHNS and CDR2 SASEGT. Trimming removed 7 bases from V and 5 bases from J; junction bases left unmatched: 5. The CDR3 loop is CASKGTGSNEKLFF. CDR3 DNA: TGTGCCAGCAAAGGGACAGGGTCGAATGAAAAACTGTTTTTT.

V usage is TRBV28 and J usage is TRBJ1-2; the D gene is possibly TRBD1 (5 bases). Germline lookup yields CDR1 MDHEN and CDR2 SYDVKM. This CDR3 comprises 14 residues. Trimming cost V 6 bases and J 8 bases, with 19 bases left between them. The DNA for the CDR3 is TGTGCCAGCAGACTACCGGGACGGTGGTCGGGCTACACCTTC. Its protein is CASRLPGRWSGYTF.

This chain joins TRBV6-1 and TRBJ2-5; the D gene is possibly TRBD2 (7 bases). This CDR3 has 13 amino acids. Deletions cut 6 bases from V and 12 bases from J, with 20 bases between. Germline V CDR1 and CDR2: MNHNS, SASEGT. The CDR3 nucleotides read TGTGCCAGCAGGCGGGGGCTGAGGGAGAACGAGTACTTC. It yields the protein CASRRGLRENEYF.

The chain uses TRBV5-6 and TRBJ2-5; a weak D match, TRBD2 (6 bases). Germline loops: CDR1 SGHDT, CDR2 YYEEEE. This CDR3 has 17 amino acids. V was clipped by 1 base and J by 5 bases, with 21 bases between them. CDR3 sequence (DNA): TGTGCCAGCAGCTTGTCGGTATCGAGACTAGTAAGCGAGACCCAGTACTTC. Protein product: CASSLSVSRLVSETQYF.